This is a list of T cell receptor beta chains from one sample in a study of glioma-infiltrating T cells after dendritic cell vaccination. Profiled with immunoSEQ multiplex PCR; TCRdb holds only in-frame clones, not every one. The sample records over 90,000 clones, about four fifths being singletons. The sequencing used blood, collected before dendritic cell vaccination. These receptors originate from a human donor with glioblastoma. CDR3s include the opening cysteine and the closing phenylalanine or tryptophan. A D gene is named only where the DNA matches it firmly. Where a row states a size, it is once, few, many or the class of an expanded clone; other rows omit it.

j_call: TRBJ1-4
v_call: TRBV30
d_call: -
clone_size: -
cdr3_aa: CAWSGGRRRNEKLFF
cdr3_nt: TGTGCCTGGAGCGGGGGACGGAGACGTAATGAAAAACTGTTTTTT

j_call: TRBJ2-1
v_call: TRBV6-1
d_call: -
clone_size: -
cdr3_aa: CASSETTGPAEQFF
cdr3_nt: TGTGCCAGCAGTGAAACAACAGGGCCAGCGGAGCAGTTCTTC

j_call: TRBJ2-1
v_call: TRBV19
d_call: TRBD2
clone_size: -
cdr3_aa: CASSIAWGSGGADNEQFF
cdr3_nt: TGTGCCAGTAGTATAGCATGGGGGAGCGGGGGGGCAGACAATGAGCAGTTCTTC

j_call: TRBJ2-1
v_call: TRBV7-9
d_call: -
clone_size: -
cdr3_aa: CASSIRLAHEQFF
cdr3_nt: TGTGCCAGCAGCATTCGGCTAGCACATGAGCAGTTCTTC

j_call: TRBJ1-1
v_call: TRBV4-1
d_call: TRBD1
clone_size: -
cdr3_aa: CASSQDLTGGLNTEAFF
cdr3_nt: TGCGCCAGCAGCCAAGATCTTACAGGGGGCTTAAACACTGAAGCTTTCTTT

j_call: TRBJ1-2
v_call: TRBV10-3
d_call: -
clone_size: -
cdr3_aa: CAISRTATNLNYGYTF
cdr3_nt: TGTGCCATCTCTAGGACAGCGACCAATCTTAACTATGGCTACACCTTC

j_call: TRBJ1-2
v_call: TRBV5-1
d_call: TRBD1
clone_size: -
cdr3_aa: CASSIPDREDGYTF
cdr3_nt: TGCGCCAGCAGCATACCGGACAGGGAGGATGGCTACACCTTC

j_call: TRBJ2-7
v_call: TRBV4-2
d_call: -
clone_size: -
cdr3_aa: CASSQEGAKGGISSYEQYF
cdr3_nt: TGTGCCAGCAGCCAAGAGGGGGCCAAGGGGGGGATTAGCTCCTACGAGCAGTACTTC

j_call: TRBJ2-7
v_call: TRBV5-8
d_call: -
clone_size: -
cdr3_aa: CASSLGADRNYEQYF
cdr3_nt: TGTGCCAGCAGCTTAGGGGCAGACAGAAACTACGAGCAGTACTTC

j_call: TRBJ2-2
v_call: TRBV25-1
d_call: -
clone_size: few
cdr3_aa: CASSVSGYTGELFF
cdr3_nt: TGTGCCAGCAGTGTCTCAGGGTACACCGGGGAGCTGTTTTTT

j_call: TRBJ2-3
v_call: TRBV27
d_call: TRBD1
clone_size: -
cdr3_aa: CASSYLGQFTDTQYF
cdr3_nt: TGTGCCAGCAGTTACTTGGGACAGTTCACAGATACGCAGTATTTT

j_call: TRBJ2-1
v_call: TRBV4-3
d_call: TRBD2
clone_size: -
cdr3_aa: CASSQDGREGEQFF
cdr3_nt: TGCGCCAGCAGCCAAGACGGACGGGAGGGTGAGCAGTTCTTC

j_call: TRBJ2-5
v_call: TRBV14
d_call: -
clone_size: -
cdr3_aa: CASSQDWARRETQYF
cdr3_nt: TGTGCCAGCAGCCAAGATTGGGCCCGGAGGGAGACCCAGTACTTC

j_call: TRBJ2-5
v_call: TRBV6-1
d_call: -
clone_size: -
cdr3_aa: CASSEDGETQYF
cdr3_nt: TGTGCCAGCAGTGAAGACGGAGAGACCCAGTACTTC

j_call: TRBJ2-7
v_call: TRBV5-4
d_call: TRBD1
clone_size: -
cdr3_aa: CASSLGQGAFEQYF
cdr3_nt: TGTGCCAGCAGCTTGGGACAGGGGGCTTTCGAGCAGTACTTC

j_call: TRBJ2-2
v_call: TRBV27
d_call: TRBD1
clone_size: once
cdr3_aa: CASSYGQGRYTGELFF
cdr3_nt: TGTGCCAGCAGTTACGGACAGGGCCGATACACCGGGGAGCTGTTTTTT

j_call: TRBJ2-3
v_call: TRBV4-1
d_call: -
clone_size: -
cdr3_aa: CASSQPVDTQYF
cdr3_nt: TGCGCCAGCAGCCAACCTGTCGATACGCAGTATTTT